A single sample is the source of the 10 T cell receptor beta chains below, sequenced in a study of T-cell reconstitution after alpha-beta-depleted transplantation in children. During its preparation, the TCRbeta library received unique molecular identifiers. TCRdb passed the PCR reads through MiXCR, listing each CDR3 protein once. The sample holds 250,000 to 300,000 distinct CDR3 sequences; about 9.4% are singletons and the top ten take 7.5%. Sequences were derived from PBMCs, sampled before TCRalphabeta/CD19-depleted stem cell transplant. The source is a boy younger than two with acute myeloid leukemia, due to receive a stem cell transplant.

This clonotype was seen at least ten times. The rearrangement uses TRBV5-1 and TRBJ2-3; 7 bases are a match to TRBD2. The CDR3 contains 17 residues. CDR1 and CDR2 (germline): SGHRS, YFSETQ. The J segment lost 4 bases and the V segment lost 1 base, leaving 12 bases of the junction unmatched. The CDR3 loop reads CASSLSGRGVGADTQYF. CDR3 DNA: TGCGCCAGCAGCTTGTCCGGTCGGGGGGTCGGGGCAGATACGCAGTATTTT.

The chain links TRBV10-3 to TRBJ1-5; weak D call: TRBD1 (6 bases). CDR1 and CDR2 from the germline V gene are ENHRY and SYGVKD. Trimming took off 5 bases at V and 0 bases at J, with 20 bases between the two ends. There are 18 residues in the CDR3. The CDR3: CAISHDLETGYSNQPQHF. The CDR3 DNA follows: TGTGCCATCAGTCACGATCTCGAAACAGGGTATAGCAATCAGCCCCAGCATTTT.

In this sample, this clonotype turned up a few times. The rearrangement uses TRBV5-1 and TRBJ2-7, with D perhaps given as TRBD1 or TRBD2 (6 bases each). This CDR3 contains 16 residues. Germline V gives CDR1 SGHRS, CDR2 YFSETQ. The V end was cut by 0 bases, the J end by 0 bases, with 13 bases between. The CDR3: CASSLGGARLSYEQYF. CDR3 DNA: TGCGCCAGCAGCTTGGGGGGGGCGAGGCTCTCCTACGAGCAGTACTTC.

This clonotype was seen many times. The chain employs TRBV12-3 or TRBV12-4 and TRBJ2-7, with D unclear. With 1 base removed from V and 5 bases from J, the gap between germline ends came to 6 bases. The CDR3 totals 12 residues. CDR3 sequence: CASSLVPHEQYF. In DNA, the CDR3 is TGTGCCAGCAGTTTAGTACCCCACGAGCAGTACTTC.

This clonotype was seen at least ten times. V gene TRBV25-1 combines with J gene TRBJ2-5; TRBD2 agrees at 11 bases. Germline CDR1 MGHDK, CDR2 SYGVNS. The J segment lost 4 bases and the V segment lost 6 bases, leaving 4 bases of the junction unmatched. The CDR3 contains 14 residues. In nucleotides, the CDR3 is TGTGCCAGCAGCTTAGCGGGGGGGCGAGAGACCCAGTACTTC. As protein: CASSLAGGRETQYF. Using reference TRBV25-1 and TRBJ2-5 for the parts outside the CDR3, the full variable domain is EADIYQTPRYLVIGTGKKITLECSQTMGHDKMYWYQQDPGMELHLIHYSYGVNSTEKGDLSSESTVSRIRTEHFPLTLESARPSHTSQYLCASSLAGGRETQYFGPGTRLLVL.

On this clonotype: It may be a read error: a sequence one base away is much more abundant. The chain is built from TRBV4-3 and TRBJ2-1; 10 bases agree with TRBD2. The germline V gene has CDR1 LGHNA and CDR2 YSLEER. Germline trimming cut 2 bases from V and 5 bases from J; bases unmatched to any gene: 6. The CDR3 length is 16 residues. The CDR3 nucleotides read TGCGCCAGCAGCCAACTCAGCGGGAGGGCAGACAATGAGCAGTTCTTC. Translation gives CASSQLSGRADNEQFF.

The table lists this clonotype with a few counts. One junction end disagrees with the germline gene, perhaps due to a read error. V and J are TRBV20-1 and TRBJ2-7, with D perhaps matching TRBD2 (6 bases). The CDR3 totals 14 residues. Germline V gene lookup returns CDR1 DFQATT and CDR2 SNEGSKA (reference sequence). CDR3 loop: CSARARPGAYEQYF. CDR3 nucleotide sequence: TGCAGTGCCAGAGCACGGCCGGGGGCCTACGAGCAGTACTTC.

This clonotype has at least ten counts. V is TRBV15 and J is TRBJ1-4; D is perhaps TRBD1 (5 bases). The germline V gene has CDR1 LNHNV and CDR2 YYDKDF (reference sequence). V was clipped by 0 bases and J by 8 bases, with 19 bases between them. This CDR3 has 17 residues. This CDR3 is CATSRDPPGPGDEKLFF. CDR3 DNA: TGTGCCACCAGCAGAGATCCCCCGGGGCCTGGAGACGAAAAACTGTTTTTT. Full variable domain (remainder filled in from reference TRBV15 and TRBJ1-4): DAMVIQNPRYQVTQFGKPVTLSCSQTLNHNVMYWYQQKSSQAPKLLFHYYDKDFNNEADTPDNFQSRRPNTSFCFLDIRSPGLGDTAMYLCATSRDPPGPGDEKLFFGSGTQLSVL.

This clonotype came up many times. The chain couples TRBV11-2 to TRBJ1-1, with 8 bases that match TRBD1. The CDR3 is made up of 17 amino acids. CDR1 is SGHAT and CDR2 is FQNNGV in the germline V gene. Germline trimming cut 2 bases from V and 1 base from J; bases unmatched to any gene: 9. The CDR3 sequence: CASSLLRRDRGNTEAFF. In nucleotides, the CDR3 is TGTGCCAGCAGCTTATTAAGACGTGACAGGGGGAACACTGAAGCTTTCTTT. Full variable domain (rest looked up from reference TRBV11-2 and TRBJ1-1): EAGVAQSPRYKIIEKRQSVAFWCNPISGHATLYWYQQILGQGPKLLIQFQNNGVVDDSQLPKDRFSAERLKGVDSTLKIQPAKLEDSAVYLCASSLLRRDRGNTEAFFGQGTRLTVV.

In this sample, this clonotype turned up many times. V usage is TRBV2 and J usage is TRBJ2-3, with D perhaps TRBD2 (5 bases). In germline, CDR1 is SNHLY, CDR2 FYNNEI. V was trimmed by 4 bases and J by 2 bases, leaving 10 bases between them. The CDR3 contains 14 residues. The CDR3 nucleotides are TGTGCCAGCAGTGCCCCGAGGGACACAGATACGCAGTATTTT. This gives the protein CASSAPRDTDTQYF.